The 18 T cell receptor beta chains reported below all come from one sample, sequenced in a study of T cell clonality in common variable immunodeficiency. Their antigens remain unidentified. Overall study findings and caveats: Reportedly, TCR beta sequences from common variable immunodeficiency showed fewer deletions and N-nucleotide insertions.

Clones were read by immunoSEQ multiplex PCR, and TCRdb kept only the in-frame ones, dropping some. The specimen has about 19,000 clones, none found just once. The sample comprised peripheral blood mononuclear cells. The receptors originated from a human donor with common variable immunodeficiency.

In this sample, this clone turned up a few times. The read gets to within 3 residues of the CDR3 end, and the germline J gene fills in the rest. The chain combines TRBV7-2 with TRBJ2-2; 9 positions agree with TRBD1. Per the germline V gene, CDR1 is SGHTA and CDR2 is FQGNSA. The CDR3 runs to 15 residues. V was clipped by 5 bases and J by 6 bases; unmatched bases: 7. CDR3 DNA (partial): TGTGCCAGCAGCATCCAAGGACAGGGGTCCGGGGAG. It specifies CASSIQGQGSGE. The whole CDR3 sequence reads CASSIQGQGSGELFF.

For this clone: The observed sequence ends 3 residues before the CDR3 terminus, with the missing tail filled in from the germline J gene. This chain uses TRBV18 with TRBJ2-5; TRBD2 is a possible D gene (6 bases). Looked up from germline, CDR1 is KGHSH and CDR2 is LQKENI. V shed 4 bases and J shed 3 bases, with 12 bases lying between them. The CDR3 spans 14 residues. The part of the CDR3 DNA that was read is TGTGCCAGCTCACAACGGACTATAGAAGAGACC. This translates into CASSQRTIEET. The CDR3 in its entirety is CASSQRTIEETQYF.

The sample holds a few counts of this clone. Sequencing ends 3 residues short of the CDR3 end; the germline J gene provides the rest. The chain employs TRBV6-2 or TRBV6-3 and TRBJ2-7, with TRBD1 matching 9 bases. V shed 4 bases and J 3 bases; nucleotides not matched to a gene: 7. Germline-derived CDR1 and CDR2 are MNHEY and SVGEGT. This CDR3 contains 15 residues. The CDR3 protein is CASSSTGTGNYEQYF. The covered CDR3 bases are TGTGCCAGCAGTTCAACCGGGACAGGGAACTACGAG.

Notes on this clone: The read finishes 3 residues shy of the CDR3 end, and the germline J gene is used to complete it. The chain carries TRBV7-9 and TRBJ1-4, with D hard to call. Trimming pared 4 bases from V and 2 bases from J, leaving 11 bases between. The CDR3 totals 15 residues. CDR1 is SEHNR and CDR2 is FQNEAQ in the germline V gene (reference sequence). CDR3 region: CASSSPLGTNEKLFF. Partial CDR3 DNA: TGTGCCAGCAGCTCGCCTCTCGGTACTAATGAAAAA.

A note on this clone: The DNA ends 3 residues before the CDR3 does, and the rest of the CDR3 is filled in from the germline J gene. V is TRBV6-2 or TRBV6-3 and J is TRBJ2-7; 11 positions match TRBD1. The trim removed 6 bases at V and 2 bases at J, leaving 9 bases unmatched. In germline, CDR1 is MNHEY, CDR2 SVGEGT. This CDR3 has 16 residues. The CDR3 bases that were read are TGTGCCAGCAGAAAAACCGGGACAGGGGGTACCTACGAG. Amino acids: CASRKTGTGGTYE. The entire CDR3 reads CASRKTGTGGTYEQYF.

This clone occurred many times. Coverage ceases 3 residues before the CDR3 finishes, and the germline J gene fills in the end. The V and J genes are TRBV20-1 and TRBJ1-6, with 7 positions matching TRBD1. V shed 1 base, J shed 9 bases, and the junction held 6 bases outside the gene matches. The length of the CDR3 is 14 residues. Per germline, CDR1 DFQATT and CDR2 SNEGSKA (reference sequence). Incomplete CDR3 DNA: TGCAGTGCTAGAGGAGACAGGGATATTTCACCC. Its translation is CSARGDRDISP. The full CDR3 reads CSARGDRDISPLHF.

This clone was found many times. The missing CDR3 end, 3 residues past where the read stops, is filled in from the germline J gene. The chain joins TRBV29-1 to TRBJ2-1; 8 nucleotides line up with TRBD1. V lost 8 bases and J lost 8; bases outside the gene matches: 11. CDR1 SQVTM and CDR2 ANQGSEA come from the germline V gene. The CDR3 sequence is 13 residues long. Partial CDR3 DNA: TGCAGCTTAACAGAAACGACAGGGGATGAG. Translated, it gives CSLTETTGDE. The full CDR3 reads CSLTETTGDEQFF.

As for this clone: The read terminates 3 residues before the CDR3 end, so the remaining end is supplied by the germline J gene. V is TRBV19 and J is TRBJ1-5; D not resolved. Trimming left V 6 bases short and J 4 bases short, with 13 bases between. Germline CDR1 LNHDA, CDR2 SQIVND (reference sequence). The CDR3 covers 14 residues. The sequenced CDR3 bases are TGTGCCAGTAGCCCGGTCCATTCGAATCAGCCC. Its protein is CASSPVHSNQP. The complete CDR3 sequence is CASSPVHSNQPQHF.

This clone was picked up a small number of times. The observed sequence ends 3 residues before the CDR3 terminus, with the missing tail filled in from the germline J gene. The chain couples TRBV30 to TRBJ2-1, with D perhaps TRBD2 (6 bases). CDR3 size: 14 residues. The V gene's germline CDR1 is GTSNPN and CDR2 SVGIG (reference sequence). The germline V and J ends were trimmed by 5 bases and 6 bases, with 17 bases remaining between them. The part of the CDR3 DNA that was read is TGTGCCTGGGTGGGGCCCGGGACTGGCAATGAG. It is translated as CAWVGPGTGNE. The entire CDR3 protein is CAWVGPGTGNEQFF.

Concerning this clone: Read data end 3 residues before the CDR3 end; the end is taken from the germline J gene. The gene calls are TRBV2 and TRBJ2-1; tentative D call: TRBD1 (6 bases). The germline V gene encodes CDR1 SNHLY and CDR2 FYNNEI. The CDR3 contains 15 residues. V lost 4 bases and J lost 6, with 16 bases in between. CDR3 DNA, as far as it was read: TGTGCCAGCAGTGTTGGTCGGACAGACTTCAATGAG. Translation: CASSVGRTDFNE. The CDR3 reads in full as CASSVGRTDFNEQFF.

As concerns this clone: The read ends 3 residues before the CDR3 terminus; that terminus is restored from the germline J gene. The chain employs TRBV18 and TRBJ2-1; D is possibly TRBD2 (5 bases). There are 14 residues in the CDR3. Germline CDR1 and CDR2: KGHSH and LQKENI. Deletions cut 5 bases from V and 3 bases from J, with 11 bases between. This chain's CDR3 is CASSMGSGYNEQFF. The CDR3 bases that were read are TGTGCCAGCTCAATGGGAAGCGGCTACAATGAG.

The CDR3 spells CAWTSMAGHTDTQYF. Partial CDR3 DNA: TGTGCCTGGACGTCTATGGCAGGTCACACAGATACG. The chain is built from TRBV30 and TRBJ2-3, with D unclear. Read sequence stops 3 residues before the CDR3 end, and the germline J gene provides the missing end. From germline, CDR1 is GTSNPN and CDR2 SVGIG (reference sequence). Trimming removed 4 bases from V and 2 bases from J, with 16 bases in between. This CDR3 spans 15 amino acids.

In the case of this clone: The read comes to an end 3 residues before the CDR3 does, leaving the germline J gene to fill in the end. The chain uses TRBV7-9 and TRBJ2-2; D is possibly TRBD1 (5 bases). Trimming removed 1 base from V and 9 bases from J, with 9 bases in between. The germline gives CDR1 SEHNR, CDR2 FQNEAQ (reference sequence). This CDR3 comprises 13 residues. CDR3 region: CASSLGWGRELFF. The sequenced part of the CDR3 DNA is TGTGCCAGCAGCTTAGGCTGGGGCCGGGAG.

A few counts support this clone. The read terminates 3 residues before the CDR3 end, so the remaining end is supplied by the germline J gene. J is TRBJ1-2 and V is TRBV7-9; TRBD1 agrees at 7 bases. The junction had 3 bases not matched to a gene; V was cut back by 1 base and J by 7 bases. The CDR3 contains 13 residues. CDR1 and CDR2 from the germline V gene are SEHNR and FQNEAQ (reference sequence). The sequenced part of the CDR3 DNA is TGTGCCAGCAGCTTAGAGACAGGGAGTGGC. This gives the protein CASSLETGSG. From start to end, the CDR3 is CASSLETGSGYTF. Together with reference TRBV7-9 and TRBJ1-2, the CDR3 gives the full variable domain: DTGVSQNPRHKITKRGQNVTFRCDPISEHNRLYWYRQTLGQGPEFLTYFQNEAQLEKSRLLSDRFSAERPKGSFSTLEIQRTEQGDSAMYLCASSLETGSGYTFGSGTRLTVV.

In this sample, this clone turned up a few times. The observed sequence ends 3 residues before the CDR3 terminus, with the missing tail filled in from the germline J gene. The rearrangement links TRBV6-2 or TRBV6-3 to TRBJ2-5, with D maybe TRBD2 (7 bases). There are 15 residues in the CDR3. CDR1 MNHEY and CDR2 SVGEGT come from the germline V gene. V was shortened by 3 bases and J by 3 bases, with 14 bases between the two germline ends. Partial CDR3 DNA: TGTGCCAGCAGTTATAGGTGGGGGGGCGAAGAGACC. The encoded protein is CASSYRWGGEET. The complete CDR3 protein is CASSYRWGGEETQYF.

With respect to this clone: The sequenced fragment ends 3 residues before the CDR3 boundary, so the rest is inferred from the germline J gene. The genes are TRBV2 and TRBJ2-5; 8 bases are shared with TRBD2. Germline V gene sequence: CDR1 SNHLY, CDR2 FYNNEI. V trimming: 4 bases; J trimming: 3 bases; junction bases outside the gene matches: 4. The CDR3 is 14 residues long. The CDR3: CASSALAGKETQYF. The DNA read from the CDR3 is TGTGCCAGCAGTGCATTAGCGGGGAAAGAGACC.

As for this clone: From the germline J gene comes the end of the CDR3, since the read stops 3 residues before it. The gene calls are TRBV19 and TRBJ1-5; D ambiguous. This CDR3 is 14 amino acids long. V was cut by 3 bases and J by 8 bases, with 14 bases left in between. Germline CDR1 and CDR2: LNHDA and SQIVND (reference sequence). CDR3 residues: CASSISTHFEPQHF. Partial CDR3 DNA: TGTGCCAGTAGTATTTCTACTCATTTTGAGCCC.

This clone has ten or more counts. The read halts 3 residues ahead of the CDR3 end, with the missing end drawn from the germline J gene. The rearrangement uses TRBV5-1 and TRBJ2-2; no clear D. Trimming left V 1 base short and J 8 bases short, with 9 bases between. CDR1 and CDR2 from the germline V gene are SGHRS and YFSETQ. This CDR3 is 13 amino acids long. The sequenced CDR3 bases are TGCGCCAGCAGCTTGTTGACCGGGGGGGAG. Its translation is CASSLLTGGE. The full CDR3 is CASSLLTGGELFF.